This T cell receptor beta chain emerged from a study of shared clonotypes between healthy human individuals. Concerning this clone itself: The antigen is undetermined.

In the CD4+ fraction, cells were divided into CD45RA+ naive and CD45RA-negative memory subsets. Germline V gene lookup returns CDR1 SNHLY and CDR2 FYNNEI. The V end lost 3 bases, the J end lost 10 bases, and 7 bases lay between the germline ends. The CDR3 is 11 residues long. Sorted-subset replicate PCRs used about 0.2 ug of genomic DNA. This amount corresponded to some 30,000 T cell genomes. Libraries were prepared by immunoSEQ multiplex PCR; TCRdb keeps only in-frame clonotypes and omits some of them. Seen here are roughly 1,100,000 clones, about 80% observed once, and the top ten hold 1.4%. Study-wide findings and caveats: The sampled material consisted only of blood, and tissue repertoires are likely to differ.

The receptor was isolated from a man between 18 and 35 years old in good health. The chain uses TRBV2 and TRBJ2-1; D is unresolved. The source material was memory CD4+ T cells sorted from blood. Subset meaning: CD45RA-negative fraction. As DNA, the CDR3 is TGTGCCAGCAGTGAGGTTTACGAGCAGTTCTTC. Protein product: CASSEVYEQFF. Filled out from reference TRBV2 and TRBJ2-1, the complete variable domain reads EPEVTQTPSHQVTQMGQEVILRCVPISNHLYFYWYRQILGQKVEFLVSFYNNEISEKSEIFDDQFSVERPDGSNFTLKIRSTKLEDSAMYFCASSEVYEQFFGPGTRLTVL.